The 20 T cell receptor beta chains below all came from one sample that was sequenced in a study of T cells in Graves' hyperthyroidism and ophthalmopathy. Amplification targeted TCR beta CDR3 regions from RNA transcripts. RT-PCR in the first round (using the HTBI primer set) targeted the TCR CDR3. Each CDR3 protein gets one entry after TCRdb re-called the multiplex PCR reads with MiXCR. The repertoire holds some 770,000 distinct CDR3 sequences, roughly 17% seen once, with around 8% in the top ten. What was sequenced was blood. Receptors originate from a man aged 18 to 29 with Graves' hyperthyroidism.

Notes on this clonotype: A much larger clonotype is one base distant, so this may be a read error. V usage is TRBV30 and J usage is TRBJ2-1; D is undetermined. V was pared by 2 bases and J by 10 bases, with 18 bases between. The CDR3 extends over 14 amino acids. The germline V gene has CDR1 GTSNPN and CDR2 SVGIG (reference sequence). The CDR3 region is CAWSRWRRPDEQFF. The CDR3 nucleotides are TGTGCCTGGAGTAGGTGGCGCCGTCCGGACGAGCAGTTCTTC.

This clonotype was seen at least ten times. The chain is built from TRBV7-9 and TRBJ2-1, with D possibly TRBD2 on 6 matching bases. Between the trimmed V and J ends, which lost 0 bases and 7 bases, there was a span of 16 bases. The CDR3 has 16 amino acids. Germline CDR1 reads SEHNR; CDR2 reads FQNEAQ (reference sequence). The CDR3 DNA reads as TGTGCCAGCAGCTTAGCGGGACTTCCAGTTGGGAATGAGCAGTTCTTC. Protein: CASSLAGLPVGNEQFF.

The chain links TRBV20-1 to TRBJ1-5; no firm D call. This CDR3 region has 16 residues. CDR1 is DFQATT, CDR2 SNEGSKA, per germline (reference sequence). The germline V and J ends were trimmed by 5 bases and 3 bases, with 20 bases remaining between them. The CDR3 loop reads CSAAEQIGPLNQPQHF. The CDR3, as DNA: TGCAGTGCTGCAGAGCAAATCGGGCCCCTCAATCAGCCCCAGCATTTT.

The chain uses TRBV20-1 and TRBJ2-3, with 8 nucleotides matching TRBD2. The CDR3 has 13 amino acids. The germline CDR1 and CDR2 sequences are DFQATT and SNEGSKA (reference sequence). Trimming cost V 8 bases and J 4 bases; bases outside gene matches: 8. CDR3 protein: CSLSGSQADTQYF. The CDR3 region has the DNA TGCAGTCTGAGCGGGAGTCAGGCAGATACGCAGTATTTT.

This clonotype was seen at least ten times. The chain carries TRBV30 and TRBJ2-7; the D gene is possibly TRBD2 (6 bases). Trimming pared 4 bases from V and 0 bases from J, leaving 22 bases between. The CDR3 runs to 17 residues. Germline loops: CDR1 GTSNPN, CDR2 SVGIG (reference sequence). Here the CDR3 reads CAWNVPWLAEDSYEQYF. CDR3 coding DNA: TGTGCCTGGAATGTACCTTGGTTAGCGGAGGACTCCTACGAGCAGTACTTC.

This clonotype has at least ten counts. The CDR3 protein is CASRTGQSTDTQYF. CDR3 bases: TGTGCCAGCAGAACGGGACAGAGCACAGATACGCAGTATTTT. The V call is TRBV12-3 or TRBV12-4, the J call TRBJ2-3; 7 nucleotides match TRBD1. The V and J ends lost 6 bases and 0 bases, in that order; junction bases with no gene match: 3. The CDR3 totals 14 residues.

This clonotype was found many times. The chain links TRBV7-3 to TRBJ1-1; 7 bases are a match to TRBD1. Germline V gene data show CDR1 as SGHTA and CDR2 as FQGTGA. The V gene end was trimmed by 5 bases and the J gene end by 1 base; junction bases not matched to a gene: 13. The length of the CDR3 is 17 residues. CDR3 DNA sequence: TGTGCCAGCAGCCCGCAGGGGGGAGAGAGGGCGAACACTGAAGCTTTCTTT. Translating gives CASSPQGGERANTEAFF.

This CDR3 reads CSATKTYEQYF. CDR3 in DNA: TGCAGCGCCACTAAGACCTACGAGCAGTACTTC. The chain recombines TRBV29-1 with TRBJ2-7; unclear D gene. Looked up from germline, CDR1 is SQVTM and CDR2 is ANQGSEA. CDR3 length equals 11 residues. V shed 7 bases and J shed 2 bases, with 9 bases lying between them.

In its sample, this clonotype was seen a few times. This rearrangement joins TRBV28 to TRBJ1-5, with no clear D. This CDR3 is built from 14 residues. CDR1 is MDHEN and CDR2 is SYDVKM in the germline V gene. V lost 3 bases, J lost 4 bases, and 10 bases lay in between. CDR3 sequence reads: CASSFFSVNQPQHF. Here the CDR3 DNA reads TGTGCCAGCAGTTTTTTCAGTGTGAATCAGCCCCAGCATTTT.

This clonotype came up many times. The J gene is TRBJ1-2, the V gene TRBV28; 7 nucleotides match TRBD1. CDR1 is MDHEN and CDR2 is SYDVKM in the germline V gene. CDR3 size: 14 residues. V lost 7 bases and J lost 4; bases outside the gene matches: 9. CDR3 sequence: CASTLGRGFYGYTF. The CDR3 bases are TGTGCCAGCACCCTAGGCAGGGGGTTCTATGGCTACACCTTC.

This clonotype was counted ten times or more. The chain uses TRBV2 and TRBJ2-1; D is uncertain. V was pared by 1 base and J by 0 bases, with 7 bases between. CDR1 SNHLY and CDR2 FYNNEI come from the germline V gene. CDR3 length: 15 amino acids. The CDR3 loop reads CASSEEQSSYNEQFF. The CDR3 region has the DNA TGTGCCAGCAGTGAAGAACAGAGCTCCTACAATGAGCAGTTCTTC.

V gene TRBV7-9 combines with J gene TRBJ1-5; 8 bases agree with TRBD1. This CDR3 has 16 residues. With 5 bases clipped from V and 1 base from J, the junction kept 7 bases outside the gene matches. The germline CDR1 and CDR2 sequences are SEHNR and FQNEAQ (reference sequence). CDR3 loop: CASSRGQGVSNQPQHF. CDR3 DNA: TGTGCCAGCAGCCGTGGACAGGGTGTAAGCAATCAGCCCCAGCATTTT.

This clonotype occurred a few times. This chain uses TRBV5-1 with TRBJ2-1; D gene uncertain. The V end was cut by 6 bases, the J end by 2 bases, with 9 bases between. Germline V gene lookup returns CDR1 SGHRS and CDR2 YFSETQ. The CDR3 has 13 residues. Here the CDR3 reads CASKSTPYNEQFF. In DNA, the CDR3 is TGCGCCAGCAAGAGTACCCCCTACAATGAGCAGTTCTTC.

This clonotype was seen many times. The chain is built from TRBV5-1 and TRBJ2-7; 7 nucleotides line up with TRBD2. The CDR3 spans 14 residues. V dropped 7 bases and J dropped 0; count of bases not matched to a gene: 7. CDR1 and CDR2 (germline): SGHRS, YFSETQ. CDR3 nucleotide sequence: TGCGCCAGCGCAAGCGGGATAAGCTCCTACGAGCAGTACTTC. It yields the protein CASASGISSYEQYF.

The rearrangement links TRBV18 to TRBJ2-3; a possible D gene is TRBD2 (5 bases). Trimming removed 5 bases from V and 0 bases from J, with 9 bases in between. Germline lookup yields CDR1 KGHSH and CDR2 LQKENI. The CDR3 spans 14 residues. The CDR3 DNA follows: TGTGCCAGCTCAAGGGTAGCGAGCACAGATACGCAGTATTTT. It specifies CASSRVASTDTQYF.

The rearrangement joins TRBV27 to TRBJ1-2; 7 bases match TRBD1. Germline-derived CDR1 and CDR2 are MNHEY and SMNVEV (reference sequence). This CDR3 has 13 amino acids. J gave up 4 bases and V 4 bases, and 3 bases lay outside the gene matches. Here the CDR3 DNA reads TGTGCCAGCAGTTCCCGACAGGGCTATGGCTACACCTTC. As protein: CASSSRQGYGYTF.

This clonotype was seen only a few times. The rearrangement joins TRBV4-1 to TRBJ2-3, with 8 bases fitting TRBD2. The CDR3 length is 16 residues. Germline-derived CDR1 and CDR2 are MGHRA and YSYEKL. J gave up 5 bases and V 2 bases, and 9 bases lay outside the gene matches. The chain's CDR3 is CASSQSLGGAGDTQYF. The CDR3 bases are TGCGCCAGCAGCCAATCCCTCGGGGGGGCGGGAGATACGCAGTATTTT.

This CDR3 is CASSYSVASGWNHEQFF. The CDR3 bases are TGTGCCAGCAGTTACTCGGTGGCTAGCGGGTGGAACCATGAGCAGTTCTTC. The J gene is TRBJ2-1, the V gene TRBV12-3 or TRBV12-4; 8 bases line up with TRBD2. The CDR3 has 17 amino acids. V lost 4 bases to trimming and J lost 8 bases; unmatched junction nucleotides: 16.

The chain couples TRBV6-1 to TRBJ1-2; D remains unclear. V lost 5 bases and J 5 bases, leaving 18 bases between the germline ends. From germline, CDR1 is MNHNS and CDR2 SASEGT. The CDR3 has 15 residues. The CDR3 DNA sequence: TGTGCCAGCAGTCCTTTCTTAGGGCCGGGATATGGCTACACCTTC. Protein sequence: CASSPFLGPGYGYTF.

This clonotype was seen a few times. This sequence joins TRBV4-1 and TRBJ1-3; a possible D gene is TRBD1 (5 bases). Germline CDR1 and CDR2: MGHRA and YSYEKL. The CDR3 has 15 residues. V was clipped by 1 base and J by 2 bases, with 9 bases between them. The CDR3 DNA sequence: TGCGCCAGCAGCCAAGGACCAGGGACTGGAAACACCATATATTTT. Amino acid sequence: CASSQGPGTGNTIYF.